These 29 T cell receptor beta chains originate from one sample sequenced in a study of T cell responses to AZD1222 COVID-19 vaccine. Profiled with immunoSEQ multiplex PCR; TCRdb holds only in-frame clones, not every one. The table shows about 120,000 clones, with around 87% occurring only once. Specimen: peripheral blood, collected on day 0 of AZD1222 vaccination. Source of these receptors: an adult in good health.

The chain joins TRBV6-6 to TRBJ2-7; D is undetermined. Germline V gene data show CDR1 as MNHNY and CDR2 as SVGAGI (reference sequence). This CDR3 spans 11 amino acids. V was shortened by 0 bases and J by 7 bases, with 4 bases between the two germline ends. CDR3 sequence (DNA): TGTGCCAGCAGTTACTCGAAGGAGCAGTACTTC. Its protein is CASSYSKEQYF.

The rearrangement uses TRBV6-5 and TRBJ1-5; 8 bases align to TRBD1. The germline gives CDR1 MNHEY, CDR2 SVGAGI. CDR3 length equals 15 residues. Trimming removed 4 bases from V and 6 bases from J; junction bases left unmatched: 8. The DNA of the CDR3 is TGTGCCAGCAGTTTGACAGGGGACGGGCTTCAGCCCCAGCATTTT. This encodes CASSLTGDGLQPQHF.

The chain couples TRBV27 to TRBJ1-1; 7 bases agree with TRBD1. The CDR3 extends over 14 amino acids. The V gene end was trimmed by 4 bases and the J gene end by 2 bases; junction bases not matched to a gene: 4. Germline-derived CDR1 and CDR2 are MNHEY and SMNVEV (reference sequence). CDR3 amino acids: CASSSDRANTEAFF. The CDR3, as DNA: TGTGCCAGCAGTTCCGACAGGGCCAACACTGAAGCTTTCTTT.

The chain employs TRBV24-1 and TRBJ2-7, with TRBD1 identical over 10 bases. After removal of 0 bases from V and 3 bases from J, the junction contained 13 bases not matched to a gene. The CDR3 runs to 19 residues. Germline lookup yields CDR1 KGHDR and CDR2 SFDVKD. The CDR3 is CATSDLRSGQGSYLYEQYF. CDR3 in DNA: TGTGCCACCAGTGATTTGCGTTCGGGACAGGGGAGCTACCTCTACGAGCAGTACTTC.

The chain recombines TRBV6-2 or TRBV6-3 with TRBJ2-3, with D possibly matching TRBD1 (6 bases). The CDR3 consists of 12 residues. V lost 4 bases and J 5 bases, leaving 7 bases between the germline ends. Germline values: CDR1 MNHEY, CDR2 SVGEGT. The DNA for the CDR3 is TGTGCCAGCAGTTTAGGGGGAGATACGCAGTATTTT. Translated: CASSLGGDTQYF.

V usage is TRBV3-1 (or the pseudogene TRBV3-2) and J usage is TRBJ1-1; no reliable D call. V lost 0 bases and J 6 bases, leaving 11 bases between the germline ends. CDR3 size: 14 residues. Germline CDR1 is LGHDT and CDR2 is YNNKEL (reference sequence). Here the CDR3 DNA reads TGTGCCAGCAGCCAAGATGCTCTGGGGTCTGAAGCTTTCTTT. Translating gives CASSQDALGSEAFF.

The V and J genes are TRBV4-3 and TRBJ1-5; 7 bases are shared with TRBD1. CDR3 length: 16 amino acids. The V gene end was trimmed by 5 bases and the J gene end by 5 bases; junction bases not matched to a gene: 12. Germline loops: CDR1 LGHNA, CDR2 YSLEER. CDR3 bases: TGCGCCAGCAGCTCCCTCGGACAGGCTCGGGATCAGCCCCAGCATTTT. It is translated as CASSSLGQARDQPQHF.

CDR3 sequence (DNA): TGTGCCAGCAGTTACCTGGAAGGGAACACCATATATTTT. It encodes CASSYLEGNTIYF. V usage is TRBV6-5 and J usage is TRBJ1-3; D unclear. The CDR3 consists of 13 residues. Deletions cut 2 bases from V and 7 bases from J, with 9 bases between. Germline V CDR1 and CDR2: MNHEY, SVGAGI.

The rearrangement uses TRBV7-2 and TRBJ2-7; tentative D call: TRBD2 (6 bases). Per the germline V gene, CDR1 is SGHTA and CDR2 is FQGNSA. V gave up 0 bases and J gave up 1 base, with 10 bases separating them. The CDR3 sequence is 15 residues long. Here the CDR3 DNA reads TGTGCCAGCAGCTTAGCTTCGGGACTTTCCTACGAGCAGTACTTC. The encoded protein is CASSLASGLSYEQYF.

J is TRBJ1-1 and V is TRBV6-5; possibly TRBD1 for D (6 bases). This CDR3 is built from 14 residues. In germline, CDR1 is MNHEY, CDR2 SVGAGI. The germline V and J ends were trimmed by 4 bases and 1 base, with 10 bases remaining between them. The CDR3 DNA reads TGTGCCAGCAGTTTAGACAGGAGGAACACTGAAGCTTTCTTT. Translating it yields CASSLDRRNTEAFF.

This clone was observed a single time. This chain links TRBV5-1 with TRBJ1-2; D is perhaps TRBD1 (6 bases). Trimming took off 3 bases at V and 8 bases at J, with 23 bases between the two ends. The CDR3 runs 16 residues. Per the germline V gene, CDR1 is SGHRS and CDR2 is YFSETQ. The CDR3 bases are TGCGCCAGCAGCTCCCAAACAATAGAGGACAGTGACGGCTACACCTTC. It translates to CASSSQTIEDSDGYTF. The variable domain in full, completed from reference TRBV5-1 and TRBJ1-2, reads KAGVTQTPRYLIKTRGQQVTLSCSPISGHRSVSWYQQTPGQGLQFLFEYFSETQRNKGNFPGRFSGRQFSNSRSEMNVSTLELGDSALYLCASSSQTIEDSDGYTFGSGTRLTVV.

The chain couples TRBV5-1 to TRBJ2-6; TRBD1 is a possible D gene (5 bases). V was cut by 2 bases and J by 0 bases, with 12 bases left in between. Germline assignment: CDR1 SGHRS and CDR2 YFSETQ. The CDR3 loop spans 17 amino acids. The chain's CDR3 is CASSFRARSSGANVLTF. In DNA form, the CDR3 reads TGCGCCAGCAGCTTCAGGGCCCGATCCTCTGGGGCCAACGTCCTGACTTTC.

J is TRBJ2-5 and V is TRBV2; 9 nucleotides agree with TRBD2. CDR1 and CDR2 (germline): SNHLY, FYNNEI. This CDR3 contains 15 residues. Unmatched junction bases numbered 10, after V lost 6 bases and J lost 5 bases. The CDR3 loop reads CASSKNSGSVETQYF. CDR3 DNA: TGTGCCAGCAGCAAGAATAGCGGGAGTGTCGAGACCCAGTACTTC.

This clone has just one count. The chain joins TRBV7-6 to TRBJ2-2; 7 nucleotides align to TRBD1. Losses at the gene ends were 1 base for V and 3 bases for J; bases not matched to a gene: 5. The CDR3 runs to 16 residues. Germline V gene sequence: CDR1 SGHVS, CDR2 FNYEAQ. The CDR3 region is CASSLDLGQYTGELFF. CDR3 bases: TGTGCCAGCAGCTTAGACTTGGGACAGTACACCGGGGAGCTGTTTTTT.

CDR3 region: CASSATGPGSGEKLFF. The CDR3 nucleotides read TGTGCCAGCAGCGCGACAGGCCCGGGGTCGGGTGAAAAACTGTTTTTT. V is TRBV9 and J is TRBJ1-4, with a possible D match to TRBD1 (6 bases). Germline V gene sequence: CDR1 SGDLS, CDR2 YYNGEE. Trimming removed 3 bases at V and 7 bases at J, with 19 bases between. The CDR3 loop spans 16 amino acids.

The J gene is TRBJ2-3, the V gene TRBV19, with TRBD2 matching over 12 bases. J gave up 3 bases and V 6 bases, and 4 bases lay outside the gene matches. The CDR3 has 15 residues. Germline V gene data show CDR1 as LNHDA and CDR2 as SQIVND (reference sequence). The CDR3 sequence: CASRLAGGRTDTQYF. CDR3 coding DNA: TGTGCCAGTAGACTAGCGGGAGGACGTACAGATACGCAGTATTTT.

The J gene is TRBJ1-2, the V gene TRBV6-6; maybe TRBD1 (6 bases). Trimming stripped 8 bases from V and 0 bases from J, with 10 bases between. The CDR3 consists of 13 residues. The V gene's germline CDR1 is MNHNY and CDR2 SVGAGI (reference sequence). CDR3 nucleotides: TGTGCCAGCCGGGACACCGCTAACTATGGCTACACCTTC. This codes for CASRDTANYGYTF.

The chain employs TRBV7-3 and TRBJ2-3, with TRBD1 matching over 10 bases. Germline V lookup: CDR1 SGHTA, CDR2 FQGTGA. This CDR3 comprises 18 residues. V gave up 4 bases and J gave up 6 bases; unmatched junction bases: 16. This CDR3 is CASSSTGGVNPRWDTQYF. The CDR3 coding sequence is TGTGCCAGCAGCTCGACAGGGGGCGTAAATCCAAGGTGGGATACGCAGTATTTT.

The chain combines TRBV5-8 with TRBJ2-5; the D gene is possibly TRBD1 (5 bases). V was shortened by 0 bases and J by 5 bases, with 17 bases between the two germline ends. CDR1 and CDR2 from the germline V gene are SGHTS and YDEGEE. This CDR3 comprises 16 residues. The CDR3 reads CASSLEVGHYSETQYF. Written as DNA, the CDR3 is TGTGCCAGCAGCTTGGAAGTGGGGCATTACAGCGAGACCCAGTACTTC. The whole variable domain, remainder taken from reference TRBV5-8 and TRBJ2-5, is EAGVTQSPTHLIKTRGQQATLRCSPISGHTSVYWYQQALGLGLQFLLWYDEGEERNRGNFPPRFSGRQFPNYSSELNVNALELEDSALYLCASSLEVGHYSETQYFGPGTRLLVL.

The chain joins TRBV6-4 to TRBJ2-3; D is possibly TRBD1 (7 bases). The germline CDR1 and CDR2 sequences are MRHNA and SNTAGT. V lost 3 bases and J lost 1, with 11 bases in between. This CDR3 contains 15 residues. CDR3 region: CASSEGGGGTDTQYF. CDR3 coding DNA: TGTGCCAGCAGTGAAGGGGGCGGGGGCACAGATACGCAGTATTTT.

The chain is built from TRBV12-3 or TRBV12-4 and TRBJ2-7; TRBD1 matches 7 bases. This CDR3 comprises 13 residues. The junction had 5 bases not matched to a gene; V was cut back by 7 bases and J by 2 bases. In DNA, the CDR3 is TGTGCCAGCACCTCCGGGACAGCCTACGAGCAGTACTTC. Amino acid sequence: CASTSGTAYEQYF.

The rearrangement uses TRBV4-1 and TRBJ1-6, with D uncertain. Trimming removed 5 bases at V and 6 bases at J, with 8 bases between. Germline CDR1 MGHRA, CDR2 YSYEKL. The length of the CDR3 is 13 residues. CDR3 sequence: CASSFSGNSPLHF. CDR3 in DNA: TGCGCCAGCAGCTTCTCGGGTAATTCACCCCTCCACTTT.

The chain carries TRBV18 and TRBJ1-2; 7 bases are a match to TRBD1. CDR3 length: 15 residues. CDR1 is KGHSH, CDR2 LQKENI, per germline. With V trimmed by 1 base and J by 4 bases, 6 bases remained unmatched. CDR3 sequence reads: CASSPLTGDVYGYTF. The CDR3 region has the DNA TGTGCCAGCTCACCACTTACAGGGGATGTCTATGGCTACACCTTC.

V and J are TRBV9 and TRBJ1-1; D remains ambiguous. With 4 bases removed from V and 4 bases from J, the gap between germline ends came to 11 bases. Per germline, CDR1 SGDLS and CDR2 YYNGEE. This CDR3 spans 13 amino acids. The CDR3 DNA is TGTGCCAGCAGCATGGCCCGAGGCACTGAAGCTTTCTTT. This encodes CASSMARGTEAFF.

CDR3 protein: CASSYSGEDYGYTF. DNA of the CDR3: TGTGCCAGCAGTTACTCGGGAGAAGACTATGGCTACACCTTC. The chain joins TRBV6-6 to TRBJ1-2; D gene ambiguous. Trimming stripped 0 bases from V and 3 bases from J, with 8 bases between. This CDR3 is 14 amino acids long. Germline loops: CDR1 MNHNY, CDR2 SVGAGI (reference sequence).

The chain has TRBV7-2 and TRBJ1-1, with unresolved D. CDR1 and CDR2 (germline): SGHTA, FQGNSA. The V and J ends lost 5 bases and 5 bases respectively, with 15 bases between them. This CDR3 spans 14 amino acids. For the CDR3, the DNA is TGTGCCAGCAGCAGGATAGGAGGCGAAACTGAAGCTTTCTTT. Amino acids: CASSRIGGETEAFF. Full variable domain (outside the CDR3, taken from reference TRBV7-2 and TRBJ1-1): GAGVSQSPSNKVTEKGKDVELRCDPISGHTALYWYRQSLGQGLEFLIYFQGNSAPDKSGLPSDRFSAERTGGSVSTLTIQRTQQEDSAVYLCASSRIGGETEAFFGQGTRLTVV.

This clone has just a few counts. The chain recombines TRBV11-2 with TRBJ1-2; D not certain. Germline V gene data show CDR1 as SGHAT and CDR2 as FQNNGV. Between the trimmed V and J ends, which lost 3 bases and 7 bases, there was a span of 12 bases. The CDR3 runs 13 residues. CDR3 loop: CASSLEDGAGYTF. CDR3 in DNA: TGTGCCAGCAGCTTGGAAGATGGTGCTGGCTACACCTTC.

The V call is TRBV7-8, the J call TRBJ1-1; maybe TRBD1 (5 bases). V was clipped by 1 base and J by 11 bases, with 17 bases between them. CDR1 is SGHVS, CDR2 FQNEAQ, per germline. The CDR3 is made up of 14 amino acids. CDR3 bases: TGTGCCAGCAGCTTAGGCACAGGATCCTTTGGGGCTTTCTTT. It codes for CASSLGTGSFGAFF.

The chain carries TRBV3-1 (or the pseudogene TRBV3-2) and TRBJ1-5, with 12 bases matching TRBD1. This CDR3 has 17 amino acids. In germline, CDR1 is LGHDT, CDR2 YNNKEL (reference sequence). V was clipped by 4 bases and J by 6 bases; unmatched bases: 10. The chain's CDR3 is CASSPTSGTGGSQPQHF. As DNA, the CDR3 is TGTGCCAGCAGCCCGACCTCGGGGACAGGGGGCTCTCAGCCCCAGCATTTT.